These T cell receptor beta chains were read from a single sample in a study of blood T cell repertoires in COVID-19. Sequencing used immunoSEQ multiplex PCR; TCRdb keeps in-frame clones, though not all of them. The sample carries some 160,000 clones, almost 85% recorded once. Input material: peripheral blood. Source of these receptors: an elderly woman with COVID-19, enrolled during active disease. The CDR3 runs from the conserved cysteine through the conserved F or W. Each record gives: J gene, clone size, V gene, D gene, CDR3 protein, CDR3 DNA. D genes are given only for firm matches. Part of the rows lack a size; the others show once, few, many or a class for expanded clones.

j_call: TRBJ2-7; clone_size: once; v_call: TRBV28; d_call: NA; cdr3_aa: CASSLRSPYEQYF; cdr3_nt: TGTGCCAGCAGTTTGAGAAGCCCCTACGAGCAGTACTTC
j_call: TRBJ2-2; clone_size: once; v_call: TRBV11-2; d_call: NA; cdr3_aa: CASSLDGLFTGELFF; cdr3_nt: TGTGCCAGCAGCTTAGACGGACTTTTCACCGGGGAGCTGTTTTTT
j_call: TRBJ2-6; clone_size: NA; v_call: TRBV4-1; d_call: NA; cdr3_aa: CASSPGSSGANVLTF; cdr3_nt: TGCGCCAGCAGTCCGGGGAGCTCTGGGGCCAACGTCCTGACTTTC
j_call: TRBJ1-5; clone_size: NA; v_call: TRBV14; d_call: NA; cdr3_aa: CASSRSGAQPQHF; cdr3_nt: TGTGCCAGCAGCCGATCAGGGGCTCAGCCCCAGCATTTT
j_call: TRBJ1-5; clone_size: NA; v_call: TRBV9; d_call: NA; cdr3_aa: CASSVAGGGSNQPQHF; cdr3_nt: TGTGCCAGCAGCGTAGCTGGGGGGGGTAGCAATCAGCCCCAGCATTTT
j_call: TRBJ1-2; clone_size: NA; v_call: TRBV6-2/TRBV6-3; d_call: NA; cdr3_aa: CASRYDGGYGYTF; cdr3_nt: TGTGCCAGCAGGTACGACGGGGGATATGGCTACACCTTC
j_call: TRBJ2-3; clone_size: NA; v_call: TRBV19; d_call: NA; cdr3_aa: CASSILAEPADTQYF; cdr3_nt: TGTGCCAGTAGTATATTGGCGGAGCCGGCGGATACGCAGTATTTT
j_call: TRBJ2-5; clone_size: once; v_call: TRBV27; d_call: NA; cdr3_aa: CASSFSGKETQYF; cdr3_nt: TGTGCCAGCAGTTTTTCAGGAAAAGAGACCCAGTACTTC
j_call: TRBJ2-2; clone_size: NA; v_call: TRBV11-3; d_call: NA; cdr3_aa: CASSLGGRDTGELFF; cdr3_nt: TGTGCCAGCAGCTTAGGTGGGAGAGATACCGGGGAGCTGTTTTTT
j_call: TRBJ1-6; clone_size: NA; v_call: TRBV24-1; d_call: TRBD1; cdr3_aa: CATRGGTENSPLHF; cdr3_nt: TGTGCCACCAGGGGCGGGACAGAGAATTCACCCCTCCACTTT
j_call: TRBJ2-1; clone_size: NA; v_call: TRBV21-1; d_call: NA; cdr3_aa: CASSKKWRHGGYNEQFF; cdr3_nt: TGTGCCAGCAGCAAAAAATGGCGACACGGAGGCTACAATGAGCAGTTCTTC
j_call: TRBJ1-2; clone_size: few; v_call: TRBV10-3; d_call: NA; cdr3_aa: CAISEFAGDYGYTF; cdr3_nt: TGTGCCATCAGTGAGTTCGCAGGCGACTATGGCTACACCTTC
j_call: TRBJ1-5; clone_size: NA; v_call: TRBV27; d_call: TRBD1; cdr3_aa: CASSPTGFRQPQHF; cdr3_nt: TGTGCCAGCAGTCCGACAGGGTTTCGGCAGCCCCAGCATTTT
j_call: TRBJ2-3; clone_size: NA; v_call: TRBV10-3; d_call: NA; cdr3_aa: CAISESSSTRTDTQYF; cdr3_nt: TGTGCCATCAGTGAGTCTTCTAGCACCCGCACAGATACGCAGTATTTT
j_call: TRBJ2-5; clone_size: NA; v_call: TRBV27; d_call: TRBD2; cdr3_aa: CASSLTSGRTWETQYF; cdr3_nt: TGTGCCAGCAGTCTTACTAGCGGGAGGACGTGGGAGACCCAGTACTTC
j_call: TRBJ1-5; clone_size: NA; v_call: TRBV7-9; d_call: NA; cdr3_aa: CASSPRGGPHQPQHF; cdr3_nt: TGTGCCAGCAGCCCTAGGGGGGGGCCCCATCAGCCCCAGCATTTT
j_call: TRBJ2-7; clone_size: NA; v_call: TRBV2; d_call: TRBD2; cdr3_aa: CASSESSRGDYEQYF; cdr3_nt: TGTGCCAGCAGTGAATCATCCCGGGGGGACTACGAGCAGTACTTC
j_call: TRBJ1-2; clone_size: NA; v_call: TRBV9; d_call: NA; cdr3_aa: CASSVDSRVAQHLANYGYTF; cdr3_nt: TGTGCCAGCAGCGTAGACTCGAGGGTAGCCCAACACCTAGCTAACTATGGCTACACCTTC
j_call: TRBJ1-4; clone_size: NA; v_call: TRBV18; d_call: NA; cdr3_aa: CASSPWSGNEKLFF; cdr3_nt: TGTGCCAGCTCACCGTGGTCCGGTAATGAAAAACTGTTTTTT
j_call: TRBJ2-3; clone_size: NA; v_call: TRBV4-1; d_call: TRBD2; cdr3_aa: CASSQGLAGGSTDTQYF; cdr3_nt: TGCGCCAGCAGTCAGGGACTAGCGGGAGGAAGCACAGATACGCAGTATTTT
j_call: TRBJ2-5; clone_size: NA; v_call: TRBV27; d_call: TRBD1; cdr3_aa: CASSSHRGLETQYF; cdr3_nt: TGTGCCAGCAGTTCCCACAGGGGGCTGGAGACCCAGTACTTC
j_call: TRBJ2-6; clone_size: NA; v_call: TRBV5-1; d_call: NA; cdr3_aa: CASSLASSGANVLTF; cdr3_nt: TGCGCCAGCAGCTTAGCAAGCTCTGGGGCCAACGTCCTGACTTTC
j_call: TRBJ1-6; clone_size: NA; v_call: TRBV28; d_call: NA; cdr3_aa: CASSSDKFSYNSPLHF; cdr3_nt: TGTGCCAGCAGTTCCGACAAATTCTCCTATAATTCACCCCTCCACTTT
j_call: TRBJ2-3; clone_size: once; v_call: TRBV6-2/TRBV6-3; d_call: TRBD1; cdr3_aa: CASSYLDRGGDTQYF; cdr3_nt: TGTGCCAGCAGTTACTTGGACAGGGGGGGAGATACGCAGTATTTT
j_call: TRBJ2-3; clone_size: NA; v_call: TRBV11-2; d_call: NA; cdr3_aa: CASSLRGRGPPARDTQYF; cdr3_nt: TGTGCCAGCAGCTTGAGGGGGAGGGGCCCCCCCGCACGCGATACGCAGTATTTT
j_call: TRBJ2-3; clone_size: NA; v_call: TRBV9; d_call: NA; cdr3_aa: CASSDSTDTQYF; cdr3_nt: TGTGCCAGCAGTGACTCCACAGATACGCAGTATTTT